This T cell receptor beta chain was captured in a study of OX40 agonist ivuxolimab in advanced cancers. Study-level information: Cancers in dose escalation were hepatocellular, melanoma, renal cell and head and neck.

This CDR3 contains 16 residues. The V gene's germline CDR1 is LNHDA and CDR2 SQIVND (reference sequence). V dropped 5 bases and J dropped 1 base, with 17 bases sitting between them. Clones were read by immunoSEQ multiplex PCR, and TCRdb kept only the in-frame ones, dropping some. Of fewer than 75,000 clones listed, 80% to 90% are singletons. The timepoints at which blood was sampled were baseline, cycle 4 day 1, and cycle 7 day 1. The receptor's source is an adult with an advanced solid tumor such as melanoma, head and neck, liver or kidney cancer. Sequenced material: CD4+ or CD8+ T cells sorted from blood, taken in a trial of the OX40 agonist ivuxolimab. This rearrangement joins TRBV19 to TRBJ1-1; tentative D call: TRBD1 (5 bases). Here the CDR3 DNA reads TGTGCCAGTAGTTCGCACCTCGGGGGTCAGAACACTGAAGCTTTCTTT. Translating it yields CASSSHLGGQNTEAFF.